The T cell receptor (beta chain) under discussion was sequenced for a study of T-cell memory formation after mild COVID-19. The trim removed 4 bases at V and 2 bases at J, leaving 5 bases unmatched. The CDR3 covers 15 residues. CDR1 is LNHDA, CDR2 SQIVND, per germline (reference sequence). TCRdb reanalysed the 5' RACE reads using MiXCR and keeps one entry per CDR3 protein. The repertoire has 350,000 to 450,000 distinct CDR3 sequences, around 19% of them found once; the top ten carry about 8.8%. The source is an adult woman who had mild COVID-19 (a few samples of this study predate the infection). Cell type and time point are not known. Sequenced sample: PBMCs or a T cell subset sorted from them (not recorded which). This chain joins TRBV19 and TRBJ2-3, with TRBD1 matching over 8 bases. The CDR3 protein is CASSTGTGATDTQYF. In DNA form, the CDR3 reads TGTGCCAGTAGTACGGGGACAGGCGCCACAGATACGCAGTATTTT.